This record covers a single T cell receptor (beta chain). This CDR3 has 15 amino acids. Germline V gene sequence: CDR1 MNHEY, CDR2 SVGAGI. Trimming took off 6 bases at V and 2 bases at J, with 16 bases between the two ends. Source study methods: Researchers report that nucleated cell counts were estimated from reference gene primer amplification. The repertoire was sequenced with immunoSEQ multiplex PCR; TCRdb's copy has only in-frame clones and lacks some. The V and J calls and clone size were taken over from that table, and D and trimming were inferred from the DNA. The data show roughly 87,000 clones, more than 70% seen once. The sample is drawn from a study of blood T cell repertoires in COVID-19. Study-wide context: Collection of acute and convalescent COVID-19 samples took place in the United States, Italy and Spain. PBMCs, B-cell-depleted T cells, or T cells provided the cDNA or gDNA that made up the material.

V and J are TRBV6-5 and TRBJ2-5; tentative D call: TRBD2 (6 bases). This TCR was sampled from a man aged 45-65 years with active COVID-19. Sequencing was carried out using peripheral blood. The CDR3 DNA follows: TGTGCCAGCAGACCCCAGCGGGCCTCACAAGAGACCCAGTACTTC. It yields the protein CASRPQRASQETQYF.